This TCR beta chain was found in a study of T cell responses to AZD1222 COVID-19 vaccine. The overall study: Recipients boosted at about 4 weeks or about 12 weeks are pooled.

The assay was immunoSEQ multiplex PCR, and TCRdb's table has in-frame clones only and misses some. The repertoire includes around 100,000 clones, around nine tenths of them detected once, and about 15% sits in the top ten. In germline, CDR1 is SGHNT, CDR2 YYREEE (reference sequence). V was cut by 4 bases and J by 8 bases, with 13 bases left in between. CDR3 length equals 13 residues. The V and J genes are TRBV5-4 and TRBJ2-1, with a tentative D call TRBD2 (5 bases). The source is an adult in good health. The material sequenced was peripheral blood, taken on day 0 of AZD1222 vaccination. CDR3 sequence reads: CASSLRANDEQFF. In DNA form, the CDR3 reads TGTGCCAGCAGCCTGAGGGCCAACGATGAGCAGTTCTTC. The complete variable domain, with remaining parts taken from reference TRBV5-4 and TRBJ2-1, reads ETGVTQSPTHLIKTRGQQVTLRCSSQSGHNTVSWYQQALGQGPQFIFQYYREEENGRGNFPPRFSGLQFPNYSSELNVNALELDDSALYLCASSLRANDEQFFGPGTRLTVL.